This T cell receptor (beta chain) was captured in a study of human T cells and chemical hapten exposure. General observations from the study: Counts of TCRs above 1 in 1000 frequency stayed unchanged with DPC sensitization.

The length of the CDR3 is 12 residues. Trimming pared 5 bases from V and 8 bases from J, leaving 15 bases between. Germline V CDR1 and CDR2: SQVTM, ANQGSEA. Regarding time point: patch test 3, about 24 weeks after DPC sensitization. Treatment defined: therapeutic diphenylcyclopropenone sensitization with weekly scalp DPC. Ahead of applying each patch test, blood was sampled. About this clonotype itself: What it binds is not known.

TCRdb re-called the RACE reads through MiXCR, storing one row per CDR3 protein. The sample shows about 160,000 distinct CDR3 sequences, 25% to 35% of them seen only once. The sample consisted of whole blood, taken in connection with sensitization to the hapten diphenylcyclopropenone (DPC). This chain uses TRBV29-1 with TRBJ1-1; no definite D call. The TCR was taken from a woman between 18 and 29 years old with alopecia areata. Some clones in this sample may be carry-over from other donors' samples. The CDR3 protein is CSVSKGSREAFF. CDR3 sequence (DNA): TGCAGCGTTAGTAAGGGTTCCAGGGAAGCTTTCTTT.